The 20 T cell receptor beta chains below come from one sample, sequenced in a study of T cell changes during pregnancy in multiple sclerosis. This table comes from immunoSEQ multiplex PCR, and its TCRdb copy is limited to in-frame clones, with some not included. This repertoire shows tens of thousands of clones, about 93% found once; its top ten account for approximately 0.61%. This material consisted of CD4+ T cells from peripheral blood mononuclear cells, taken in the third trimester of pregnancy. These receptors were obtained from a female donor with multiple sclerosis, enrolled in a pregnancy study.

The CDR3 reads CASSFTPGQGPLGQYF. The CDR3 region has the DNA TGTGCCAGCAGTTTTACCCCGGGACAGGGGCCCCTAGGGCAGTACTTC. This rearrangement joins TRBV28 to TRBJ2-7, with 10 bases lining up with TRBD1. J lost 9 bases, V lost 3 bases, and 14 bases had no gene match. The CDR3 totals 16 residues. The germline V gene encodes CDR1 MDHEN and CDR2 SYDVKM.

The chain links TRBV28 to TRBJ2-7; 7 nucleotides align to TRBD1. With V trimmed by 6 bases and J by 3 bases, 11 bases remained unmatched. The CDR3 loop spans 15 amino acids. Germline V gene sequence: CDR1 MDHEN, CDR2 SYDVKM. In DNA form, the CDR3 reads TGTGCCAGCAGATCTTACACCCGGGACAGCTACGAGCAGTACTTC. Encoded protein: CASRSYTRDSYEQYF.

In DNA form, the CDR3 reads TGTGCCAGCAGTGCCACAGGGGTTAATGAAAAACTGTTTTTT. Translated, it gives CASSATGVNEKLFF. This sequence joins TRBV27 and TRBJ1-4; 7 nucleotides agree with TRBD1. The CDR3 sequence is 14 residues long. Unmatched junction bases numbered 4, after V lost 5 bases and J lost 4 bases. CDR1 MNHEY and CDR2 SMNVEV come from the germline V gene (reference sequence).

The chain is built from TRBV5-1 and TRBJ2-1; 13 bases agree with TRBD2. The length of the CDR3 is 14 residues. V lost 0 bases, J lost 15 bases, and 6 bases stayed unmatched. Germline CDR1 SGHRS, CDR2 YFSETQ. The CDR3 here is CASSLEWTSGRLFF. In nucleotides, the CDR3 is TGCGCCAGCAGCTTGGAGTGGACTAGCGGGAGACTGTTCTTC.

The CDR3 sequence is CASSHRRGSGRVYEQYF. CDR3 bases: TGTGCCAGCAGCCACCGACGGGGGAGCGGGAGAGTTTACGAGCAGTACTTC. The chain links TRBV14 to TRBJ2-7, with 8 bases matching TRBD2. Germline V lookup: CDR1 SGHDN, CDR2 FVKESK. Trimming took 3 bases from V and 4 from J; bases not matched to a gene: 14. The CDR3 length is 17 residues.

This clone was counted once. The J gene is TRBJ1-4, the V gene TRBV4-1, with 9 bases aligning to TRBD1. CDR1 is MGHRA and CDR2 is YSYEKL in the germline V gene. J gave up 11 bases and V 4 bases, and 14 bases lay outside the gene matches. The CDR3 consists of 16 residues. The CDR3 nucleotides are TGCGCCAGCAGCCTAGGGAAGACAGGGGGGGGTGGGAAACTGTTTTTT. This sequence encodes CASSLGKTGGGGKLFF.

V is TRBV19 and J is TRBJ2-7; TRBD1 matches 9 bases. The CDR3 is 15 residues long. Trimming took 4 bases from V and 2 from J; bases not matched to a gene: 6. Germline V gene sequence: CDR1 LNHDA, CDR2 SQIVND (reference sequence). CDR3 nucleotide sequence: TGTGCCAGTAGTAATATGGACAGGGGAACCTACGAGCAGTACTTC. Translation gives CASSNMDRGTYEQYF.

This rearrangement joins TRBV30 to TRBJ2-3, with TRBD2 identical over 10 bases. J gave up 0 bases and V 0 bases, and 6 bases lay outside the gene matches. Per germline, CDR1 GTSNPN and CDR2 SVGIG (reference sequence). The CDR3 loop spans 17 amino acids. CDR3 sequence reads: CAWSVSRTSGSTDTQYF. CDR3 in DNA: TGTGCCTGGAGTGTTAGTAGGACTAGCGGAAGCACAGATACGCAGTATTTT.

Comment on this clone: The same CDR3 is also encoded by other DNA sequences in this sample. The rearrangement links TRBV7-3 to TRBJ2-1, with D perhaps TRBD2 (5 bases). Germline loops: CDR1 SGHTA, CDR2 FQGTGA. The CDR3 runs to 13 residues. Trimming shortened V by 5 bases and J by 7 bases, and 12 bases separated the two germline ends. The CDR3 DNA reads TGTGCCAGCAGCCCGTCGTCGGGAAATGAGCAGTTCTTC. This sequence encodes CASSPSSGNEQFF.

This sequence joins TRBV2 and TRBJ1-6; 8 bases align to TRBD1. The germline V gene encodes CDR1 SNHLY and CDR2 FYNNEI. The CDR3 is 14 amino acids. The V gene end was trimmed by 8 bases and the J gene end by 6 bases; junction bases not matched to a gene: 6. CDR3: CASADRAGNSPLHF. The CDR3 coding sequence is TGTGCCAGCGCGGACAGGGCGGGTAATTCACCCCTCCACTTT. The variable domain in full, completed from reference TRBV2 and TRBJ1-6, reads EPEVTQTPSHQVTQMGQEVILRCVPISNHLYFYWYRQILGQKVEFLVSFYNNEISEKSEIFDDQFSVERPDGSNFTLKIRSTKLEDSAMYFCASADRAGNSPLHFGNGTRLTVT.

The gene calls are TRBV30 and TRBJ1-5; D is ambiguous. There are 13 residues in the CDR3. Germline-derived CDR1 and CDR2 are GTSNPN and SVGIG (reference sequence). Trimming pared 3 bases from V and 2 bases from J, leaving 8 bases between. This chain's CDR3 is CAWSNQGNQPQHF. The DNA for the CDR3 is TGTGCCTGGAGCAATCAGGGCAATCAGCCCCAGCATTTT.

The chain links TRBV11-3 to TRBJ1-4; 10 nucleotides line up with TRBD1. J was trimmed by 0 bases and V by 4 bases; bases with no gene match: 14. Germline loops: CDR1 SGHNT, CDR2 YENEEA. The CDR3 runs to 20 residues. The CDR3 region has the DNA TGTGCCAGCAGCTACCGAACAGGACAGGGGGAAGAAGCAACTAATGAAAAACTGTTTTTT. The encoded protein is CASSYRTGQGEEATNEKLFF. The whole variable domain, remainder taken from reference TRBV11-3 and TRBJ1-4, is EAGVVQSPRYKIIEKKQPVAFWCNPISGHNTLYWYLQNLGQGPELLIRYENEEAVDDSQLPKDRFSAERLKGVDSTLKIQPAELGDSAVYLCASSYRTGQGEEATNEKLFFGSGTQLSVL.

V and J are TRBV4-1 and TRBJ1-5, with a tentative D call TRBD1 (6 bases). Germline CDR1 and CDR2: MGHRA and YSYEKL. The CDR3 runs to 16 residues. The V end lost 4 bases, the J end lost 7 bases, and 20 bases lay between the germline ends. CDR3 in amino acids: CASSPRVNRENQPQHF. As DNA, the CDR3 is TGCGCCAGCAGCCCCCGGGTCAACAGGGAAAACCAGCCCCAGCATTTT.

The chain is built from TRBV20-1 and TRBJ1-2; D unclear. The CDR3 has 11 amino acids. The germline V gene has CDR1 DFQATT and CDR2 SNEGSKA (reference sequence). The V end lost 0 bases, the J end lost 7 bases, and 6 bases lay between the germline ends. The CDR3 DNA reads as TGCAGTGCTAGAGATTCTCTTGGCTACACCTTC. It is translated as CSARDSLGYTF.

The V and J genes are TRBV18 and TRBJ2-7; a possible D gene is TRBD2 (6 bases). The CDR3 sequence is 13 residues long. Per the germline V gene, CDR1 is KGHSH and CDR2 is LQKENI. V lost 3 bases and J lost 6, with 12 bases in between. This chain's CDR3 is CASSPGGRGEQYF. The CDR3 DNA is TGTGCCAGCTCACCGGGAGGTCGGGGCGAGCAGTACTTC.

A word on this clone: This same CDR3 is encoded by further DNA sequences in the sample. The chain uses TRBV5-1 and TRBJ1-1; D ambiguous. The CDR3 is made up of 13 amino acids. The V end was cut by 4 bases, the J end by 1 base, with 8 bases between. Germline V CDR1 and CDR2: SGHRS, YFSETQ. The CDR3: CASSPRGNTEAFF. The CDR3 bases are TGCGCCAGCAGCCCTCGCGGGAACACTGAAGCTTTCTTT.

V is TRBV6-1 and J is TRBJ2-2; D call uncertain. From germline, CDR1 is MNHNS and CDR2 SASEGT. V lost 6 bases and J lost 3, with 8 bases in between. The length of the CDR3 is 13 residues. The CDR3 here is CASRALHTGELFF. The CDR3 DNA follows: TGTGCCAGCAGGGCACTACACACCGGGGAGCTGTTTTTT.

The rearrangement links TRBV4-1 to TRBJ2-7, with TRBD2 matching over 7 bases. The CDR3 has 16 amino acids. V shed 1 base and J 0 bases; nucleotides not matched to a gene: 6. The germline V gene encodes CDR1 MGHRA and CDR2 YSYEKL. For the CDR3, the DNA is TGCGCCAGCAGCCAAGCCCGGGGGGAAGGCTCCTACGAGCAGTACTTC. It specifies CASSQARGEGSYEQYF.

The chain has TRBV6-6 and TRBJ1-2, with 9 nucleotides matching TRBD1. Germline V gene data show CDR1 as MNHNY and CDR2 as SVGAGI (reference sequence). This CDR3 contains 13 residues. Trimming cost V 6 bases and J 7 bases; bases outside gene matches: 6. The CDR3 here is CASSLTGGFGYTF. DNA for the CDR3: TGTGCCAGCAGCCTGACAGGGGGTTTTGGCTACACCTTC.

The V gene is TRBV15, the J gene TRBJ2-4; TRBD2 agrees at 7 bases. V gave up 3 bases and J gave up 1 base; unmatched junction bases: 9. CDR3 length: 17 residues. Germline CDR1 LNHNV, CDR2 YYDKDF (reference sequence). The CDR3: CATSSFRGEGAKNIQYF. In nucleotides, the CDR3 is TGTGCCACCAGCAGTTTCCGGGGGGAGGGGGCCAAAAACATTCAGTACTTC.